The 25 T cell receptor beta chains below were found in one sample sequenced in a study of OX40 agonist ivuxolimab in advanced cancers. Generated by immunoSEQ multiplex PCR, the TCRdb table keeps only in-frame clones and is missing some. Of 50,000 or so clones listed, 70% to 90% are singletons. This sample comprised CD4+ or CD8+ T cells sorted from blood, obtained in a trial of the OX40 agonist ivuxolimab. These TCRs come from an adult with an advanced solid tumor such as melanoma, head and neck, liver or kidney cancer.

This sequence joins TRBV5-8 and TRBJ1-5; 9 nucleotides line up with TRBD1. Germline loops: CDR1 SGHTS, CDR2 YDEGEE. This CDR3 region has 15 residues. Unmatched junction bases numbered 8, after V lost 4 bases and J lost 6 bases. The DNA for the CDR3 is TGTGCCAGCAGCCAAACAGGGGGCGAAGGTCAGCCCCAGCATTTT. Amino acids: CASSQTGGEGQPQHF.

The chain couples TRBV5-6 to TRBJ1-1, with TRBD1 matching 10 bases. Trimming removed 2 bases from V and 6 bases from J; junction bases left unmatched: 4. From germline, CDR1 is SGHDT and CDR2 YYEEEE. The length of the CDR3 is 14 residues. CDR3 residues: CASSFGTGVSEAFF. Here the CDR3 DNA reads TGTGCCAGCAGCTTCGGGACAGGGGTGTCTGAAGCTTTCTTT.

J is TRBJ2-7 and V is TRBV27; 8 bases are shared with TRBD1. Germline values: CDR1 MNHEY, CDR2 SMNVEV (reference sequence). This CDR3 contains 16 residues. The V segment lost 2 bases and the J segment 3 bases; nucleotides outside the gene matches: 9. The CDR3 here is CASSLGPGTGVYEQYF. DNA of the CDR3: TGTGCCAGCAGTTTAGGACCCGGGACAGGAGTCTACGAGCAGTACTTC.

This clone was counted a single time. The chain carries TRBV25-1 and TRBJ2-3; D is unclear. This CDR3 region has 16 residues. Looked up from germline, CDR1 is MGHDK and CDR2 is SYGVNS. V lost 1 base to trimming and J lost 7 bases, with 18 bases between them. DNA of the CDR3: TGTGCCAGCAGTGAATTCGAGTTTCAGAAAACATATACGCAGTATTTT. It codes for CASSEFEFQKTYTQYF.

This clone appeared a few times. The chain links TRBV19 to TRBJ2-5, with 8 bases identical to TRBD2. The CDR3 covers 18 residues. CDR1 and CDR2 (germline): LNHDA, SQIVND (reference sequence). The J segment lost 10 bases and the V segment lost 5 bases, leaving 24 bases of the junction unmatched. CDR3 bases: TGTGCCAGTAGTCCATACAGGCTAGCGGGCAGGGCTACAGTGAGCCAGTACTTC. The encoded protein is CASSPYRLAGRATVSQYF.

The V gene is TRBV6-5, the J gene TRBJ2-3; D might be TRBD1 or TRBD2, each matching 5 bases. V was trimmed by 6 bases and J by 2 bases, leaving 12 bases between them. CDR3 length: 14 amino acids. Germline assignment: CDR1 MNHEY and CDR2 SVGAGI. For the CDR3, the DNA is TGTGCCAGCAGGCAGGGTAGCGACACAGATACGCAGTATTTT. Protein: CASRQGSDTDTQYF.

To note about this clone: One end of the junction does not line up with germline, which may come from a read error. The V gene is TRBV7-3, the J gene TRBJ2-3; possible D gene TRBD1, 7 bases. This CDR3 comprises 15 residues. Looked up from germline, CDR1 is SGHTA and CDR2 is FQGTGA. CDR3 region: CASSLTGAGTDTQYF. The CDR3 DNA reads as TGTGCCAGCAGCCTAACAGGGGCGGGGACAGATACGCAGTATTTT.

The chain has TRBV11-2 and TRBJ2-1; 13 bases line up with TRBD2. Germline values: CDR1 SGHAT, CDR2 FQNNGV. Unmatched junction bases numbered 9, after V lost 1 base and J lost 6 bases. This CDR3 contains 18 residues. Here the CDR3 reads CASSLGYSWTSGSNEQFF. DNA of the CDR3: TGTGCCAGCAGCTTAGGATATTCTTGGACTAGCGGGAGCAATGAGCAGTTCTTC. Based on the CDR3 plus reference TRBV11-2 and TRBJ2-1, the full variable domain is EAGVAQSPRYKIIEKRQSVAFWCNPISGHATLYWYQQILGQGPKLLIQFQNNGVVDDSQLPKDRFSAERLKGVDSTLKIQPAKLEDSAVYLCASSLGYSWTSGSNEQFFGPGTRLTVL.

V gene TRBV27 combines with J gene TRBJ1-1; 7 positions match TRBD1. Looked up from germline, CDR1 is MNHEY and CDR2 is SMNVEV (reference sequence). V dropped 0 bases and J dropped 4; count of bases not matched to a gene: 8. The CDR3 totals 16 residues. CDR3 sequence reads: CASSLSPEGAPTEAFF. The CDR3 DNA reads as TGTGCCAGCAGTTTATCACCCGAGGGGGCCCCCACTGAAGCTTTCTTT.

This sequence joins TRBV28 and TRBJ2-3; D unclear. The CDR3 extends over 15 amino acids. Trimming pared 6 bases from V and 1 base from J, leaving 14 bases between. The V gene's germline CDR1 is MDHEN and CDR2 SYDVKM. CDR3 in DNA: TGTGCCAGCAGCTCCCGAGGAAGGGGCACAGATACGCAGTATTTT. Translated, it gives CASSSRGRGTDTQYF.

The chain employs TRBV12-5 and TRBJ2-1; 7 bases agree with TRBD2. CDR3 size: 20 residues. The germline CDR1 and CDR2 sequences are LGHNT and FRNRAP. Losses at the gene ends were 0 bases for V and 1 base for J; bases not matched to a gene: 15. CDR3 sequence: CASGLVLQGGSGRSYNEQFF. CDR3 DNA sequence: TGTGCTAGTGGTTTGGTCCTTCAGGGCGGGAGTGGGAGGTCCTACAATGAGCAGTTCTTC. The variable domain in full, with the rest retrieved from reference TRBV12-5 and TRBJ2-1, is DARVTQTPRHKVTEMGQEVTMRCQPILGHNTVFWYRQTMMQGLELLAYFRNRAPLDDSGMPKDRFSAEMPDATLATLKIQPSEPRDSAVYFCASGLVLQGGSGRSYNEQFFGPGTRLTVL.

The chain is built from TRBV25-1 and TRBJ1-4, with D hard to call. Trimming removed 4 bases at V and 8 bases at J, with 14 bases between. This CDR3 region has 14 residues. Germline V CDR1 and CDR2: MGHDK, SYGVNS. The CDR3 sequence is CASSATRLGEKLFF. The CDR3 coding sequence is TGTGCCAGCAGTGCTACACGGTTGGGCGAAAAACTGTTTTTT. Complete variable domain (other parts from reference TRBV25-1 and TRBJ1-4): EADIYQTPRYLVIGTGKKITLECSQTMGHDKMYWYQQDPGMELHLIHYSYGVNSTEKGDLSSESTVSRIRTEHFPLTLESARPSHTSQYLCASSATRLGEKLFFGSGTQLSVL.

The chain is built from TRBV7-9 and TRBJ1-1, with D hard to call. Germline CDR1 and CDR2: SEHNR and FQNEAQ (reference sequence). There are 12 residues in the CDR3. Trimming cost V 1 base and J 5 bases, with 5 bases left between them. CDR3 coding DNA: TGTGCCAGCAGCTTAGTGGTGACTGAAGCTTTCTTT. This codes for CASSLVVTEAFF.

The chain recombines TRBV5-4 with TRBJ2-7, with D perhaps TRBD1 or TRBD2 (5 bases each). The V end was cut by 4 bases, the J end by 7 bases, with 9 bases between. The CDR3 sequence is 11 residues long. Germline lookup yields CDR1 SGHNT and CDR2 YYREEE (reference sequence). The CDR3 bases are TGTGCCAGCAGCGGGACCGGTGAGCAGTACTTC. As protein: CASSGTGEQYF.

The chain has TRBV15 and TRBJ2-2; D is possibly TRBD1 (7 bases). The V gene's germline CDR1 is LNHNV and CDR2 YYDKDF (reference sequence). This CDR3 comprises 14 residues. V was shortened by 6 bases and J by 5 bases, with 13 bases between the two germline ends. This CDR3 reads CATRSGGLTGELFF. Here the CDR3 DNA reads TGTGCCACCAGATCAGGGGGGCTAACCGGGGAGCTGTTTTTT. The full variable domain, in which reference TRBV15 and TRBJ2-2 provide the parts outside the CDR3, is DAMVIQNPRYQVTQFGKPVTLSCSQTLNHNVMYWYQQKSSQAPKLLFHYYDKDFNNEADTPDNFQSRRPNTSFCFLDIRSPGLGDTAMYLCATRSGGLTGELFFGEGSRLTVL.

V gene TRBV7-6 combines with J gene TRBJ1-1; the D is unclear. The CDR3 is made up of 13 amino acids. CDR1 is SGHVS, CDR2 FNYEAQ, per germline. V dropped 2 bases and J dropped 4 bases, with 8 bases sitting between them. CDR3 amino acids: CASSLSGFTEAFF. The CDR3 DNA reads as TGTGCCAGCAGCTTAAGCGGATTCACTGAAGCTTTCTTT.

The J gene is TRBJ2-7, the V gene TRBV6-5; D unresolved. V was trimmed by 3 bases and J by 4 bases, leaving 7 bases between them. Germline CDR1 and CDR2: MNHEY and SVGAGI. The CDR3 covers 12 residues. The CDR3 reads CASSYRSYEQYF. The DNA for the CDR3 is TGTGCCAGCAGTTATAGGAGTTACGAGCAGTACTTC.

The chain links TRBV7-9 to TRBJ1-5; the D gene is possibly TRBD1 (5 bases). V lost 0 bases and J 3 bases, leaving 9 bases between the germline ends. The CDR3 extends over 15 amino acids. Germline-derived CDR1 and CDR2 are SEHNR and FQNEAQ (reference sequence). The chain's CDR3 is CASSLAQGPNQPQHF. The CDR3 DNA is TGTGCCAGCAGCTTAGCTCAGGGCCCCAATCAGCCCCAGCATTTT.

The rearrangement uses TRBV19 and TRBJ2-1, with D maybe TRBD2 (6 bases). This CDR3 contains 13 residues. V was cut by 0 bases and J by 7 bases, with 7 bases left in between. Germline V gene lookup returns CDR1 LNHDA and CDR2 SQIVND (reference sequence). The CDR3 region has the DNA TGTGCCAGTAGTATAGATAGCGGAAATGAGCAGTTCTTC. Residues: CASSIDSGNEQFF.

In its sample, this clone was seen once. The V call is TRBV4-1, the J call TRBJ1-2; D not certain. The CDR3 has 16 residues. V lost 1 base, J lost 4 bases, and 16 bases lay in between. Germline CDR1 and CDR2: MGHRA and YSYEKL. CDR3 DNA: TGCGCCAGCAGCCAAGTATCGTCTAATGTGGTCTATGGCTACACCTTC. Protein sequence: CASSQVSSNVVYGYTF.

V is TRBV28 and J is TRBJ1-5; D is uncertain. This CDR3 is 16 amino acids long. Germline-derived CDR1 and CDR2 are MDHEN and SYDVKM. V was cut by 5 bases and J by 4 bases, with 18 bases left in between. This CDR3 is CASSPQGRVWNQPQHF. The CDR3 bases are TGTGCCAGCAGTCCCCAAGGGAGGGTTTGGAATCAGCCCCAGCATTTT.

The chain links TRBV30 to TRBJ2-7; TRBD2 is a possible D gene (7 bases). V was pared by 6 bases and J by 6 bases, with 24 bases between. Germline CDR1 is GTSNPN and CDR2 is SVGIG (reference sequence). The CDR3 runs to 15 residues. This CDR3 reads CACSSGGGRLVEQYF. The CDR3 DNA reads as TGTGCCTGCTCCTCTGGGGGGGGGCGGCTGGTCGAGCAGTACTTC.

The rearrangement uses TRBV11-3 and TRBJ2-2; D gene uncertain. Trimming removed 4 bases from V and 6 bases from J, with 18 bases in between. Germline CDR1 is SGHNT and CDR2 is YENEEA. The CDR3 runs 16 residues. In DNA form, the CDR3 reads TGTGCCAGCAGCTCATTCGGGTCTGGTGACGCCGGGGAGCTGTTTTTT. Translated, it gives CASSSFGSGDAGELFF.

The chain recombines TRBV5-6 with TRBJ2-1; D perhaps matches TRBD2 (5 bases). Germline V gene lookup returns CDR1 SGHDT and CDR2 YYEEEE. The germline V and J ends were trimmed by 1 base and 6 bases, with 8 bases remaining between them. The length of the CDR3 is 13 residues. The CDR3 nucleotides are TGTGCCAGCAGCTTGCTAGCCCGCAATGAGCAGTTCTTC. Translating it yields CASSLLARNEQFF.

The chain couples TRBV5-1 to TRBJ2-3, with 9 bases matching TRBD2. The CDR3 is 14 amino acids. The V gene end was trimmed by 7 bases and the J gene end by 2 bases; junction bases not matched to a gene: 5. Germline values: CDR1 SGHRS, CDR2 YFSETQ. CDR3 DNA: TGCGCCAGCGCTAGCGGGATGAACACAGATACGCAGTATTTT. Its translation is CASASGMNTDTQYF.